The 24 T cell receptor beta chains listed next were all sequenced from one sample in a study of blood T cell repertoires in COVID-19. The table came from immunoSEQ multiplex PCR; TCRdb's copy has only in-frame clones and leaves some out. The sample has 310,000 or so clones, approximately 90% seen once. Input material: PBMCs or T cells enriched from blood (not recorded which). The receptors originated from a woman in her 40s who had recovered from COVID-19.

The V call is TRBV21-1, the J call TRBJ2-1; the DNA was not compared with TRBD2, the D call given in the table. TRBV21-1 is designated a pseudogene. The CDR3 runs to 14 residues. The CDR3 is CANPALGGYNEQFF. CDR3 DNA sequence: TGTGCCAACCCTGCCCTAGGTGGCTACAATGAGCAGTTCTTC.

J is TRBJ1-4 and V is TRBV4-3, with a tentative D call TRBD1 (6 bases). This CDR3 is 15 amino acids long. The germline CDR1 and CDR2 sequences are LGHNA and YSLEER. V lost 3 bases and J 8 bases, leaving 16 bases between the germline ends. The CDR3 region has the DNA TGCGCCAGCAGCCAGAACCGGGACATGGGAGAAAAACTGTTTTTT. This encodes CASSQNRDMGEKLFF.

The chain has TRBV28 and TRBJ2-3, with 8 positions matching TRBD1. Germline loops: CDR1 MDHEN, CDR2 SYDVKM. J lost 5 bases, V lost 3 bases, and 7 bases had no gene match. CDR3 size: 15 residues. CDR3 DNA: TGTGCCAGCAGTTTGTGGGGAACAGGGGGAGATACGCAGTATTTT. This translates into CASSLWGTGGDTQYF.

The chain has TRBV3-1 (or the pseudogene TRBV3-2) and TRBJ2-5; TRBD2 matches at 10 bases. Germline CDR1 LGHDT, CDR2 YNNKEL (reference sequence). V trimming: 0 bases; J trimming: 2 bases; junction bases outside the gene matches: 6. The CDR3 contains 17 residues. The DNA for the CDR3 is TGTGCCAGCAGCCAAGATCTGGGACTAGCGATACAAGAGACCCAGTACTTC. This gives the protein CASSQDLGLAIQETQYF.

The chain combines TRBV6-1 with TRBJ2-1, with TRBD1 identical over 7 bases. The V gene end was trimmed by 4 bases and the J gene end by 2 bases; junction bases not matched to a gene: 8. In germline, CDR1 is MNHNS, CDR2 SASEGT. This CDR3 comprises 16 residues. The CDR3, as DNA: TGTGCCAGCAGTGGGGGCCCAGGGACAGCCTACAATGAGCAGTTCTTC. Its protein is CASSGGPGTAYNEQFF.

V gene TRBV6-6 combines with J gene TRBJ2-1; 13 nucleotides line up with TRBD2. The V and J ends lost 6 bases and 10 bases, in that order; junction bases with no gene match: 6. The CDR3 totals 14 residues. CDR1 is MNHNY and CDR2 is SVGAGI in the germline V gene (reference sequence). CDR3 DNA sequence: TGTGCCAGCAGACAACGACTAGCGGGGGGCGAGCAGTTCTTC. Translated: CASRQRLAGGEQFF.

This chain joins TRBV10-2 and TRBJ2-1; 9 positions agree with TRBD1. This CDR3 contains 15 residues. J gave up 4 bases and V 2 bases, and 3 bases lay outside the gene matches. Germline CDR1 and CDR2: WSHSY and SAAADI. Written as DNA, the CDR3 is TGCGCCAGCAGTGAGGGGGACAGGGTTTACAATGAGCAGTTCTTC. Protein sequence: CASSEGDRVYNEQFF.

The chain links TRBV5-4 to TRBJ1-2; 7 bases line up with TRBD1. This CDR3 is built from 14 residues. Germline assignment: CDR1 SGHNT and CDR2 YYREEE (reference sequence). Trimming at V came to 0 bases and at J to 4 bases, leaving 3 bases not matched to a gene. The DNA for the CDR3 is TGTGCCAGCAGCTTGGTCGGGACAGCCTATGGCTACACCTTC. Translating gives CASSLVGTAYGYTF.

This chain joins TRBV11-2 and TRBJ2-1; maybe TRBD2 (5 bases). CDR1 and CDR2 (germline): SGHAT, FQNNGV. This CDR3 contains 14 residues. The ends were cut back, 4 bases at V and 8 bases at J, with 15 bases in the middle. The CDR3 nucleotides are TGTGCCAGCAGCTCCCGGACTTTCGGCGATGAGCAGTTCTTC. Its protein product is CASSSRTFGDEQFF.

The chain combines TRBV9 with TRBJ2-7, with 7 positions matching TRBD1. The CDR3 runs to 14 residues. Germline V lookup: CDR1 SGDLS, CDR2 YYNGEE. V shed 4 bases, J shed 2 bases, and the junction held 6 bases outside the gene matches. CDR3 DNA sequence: TGTGCCAGCAGCCCCACAGGGGTCACCTACGAGCAGTACTTC. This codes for CASSPTGVTYEQYF.

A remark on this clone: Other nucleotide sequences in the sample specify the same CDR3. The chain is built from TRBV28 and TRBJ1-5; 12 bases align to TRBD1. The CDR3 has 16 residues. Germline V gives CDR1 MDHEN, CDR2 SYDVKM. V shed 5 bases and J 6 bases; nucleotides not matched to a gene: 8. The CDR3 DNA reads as TGTGCCAGCAGTCCAACTGGGACAGGGGGCGGTCAGCCCCAGCATTTT. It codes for CASSPTGTGGGQPQHF.

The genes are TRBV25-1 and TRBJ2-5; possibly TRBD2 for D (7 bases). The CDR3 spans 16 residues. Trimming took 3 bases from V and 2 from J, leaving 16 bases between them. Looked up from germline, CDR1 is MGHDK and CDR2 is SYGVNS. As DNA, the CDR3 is TGTGCCAGCAGTGATGGGGGAGGGACACCTCAAGAGACCCAGTACTTC. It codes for CASSDGGGTPQETQYF.

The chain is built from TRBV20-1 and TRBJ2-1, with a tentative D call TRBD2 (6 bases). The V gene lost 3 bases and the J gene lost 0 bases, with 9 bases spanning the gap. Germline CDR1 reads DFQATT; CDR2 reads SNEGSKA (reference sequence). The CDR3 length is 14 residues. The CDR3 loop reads CSASAGSSYNEQFF. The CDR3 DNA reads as TGCAGTGCTAGTGCCGGGAGCTCCTACAATGAGCAGTTCTTC.

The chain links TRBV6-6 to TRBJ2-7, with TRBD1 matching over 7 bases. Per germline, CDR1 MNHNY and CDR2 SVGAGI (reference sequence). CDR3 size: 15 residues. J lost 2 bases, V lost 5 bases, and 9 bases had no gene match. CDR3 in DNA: TGTGCCAGCAGTACCCGGGACAGAGAGACCTACGAGCAGTACTTC. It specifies CASSTRDRETYEQYF.

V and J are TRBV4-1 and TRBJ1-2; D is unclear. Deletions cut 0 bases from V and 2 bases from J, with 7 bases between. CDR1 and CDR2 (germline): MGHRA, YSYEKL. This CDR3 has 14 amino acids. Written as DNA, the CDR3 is TGCGCCAGCAGCCAAGATGGCAGGAACTATGGCTACACCTTC. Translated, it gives CASSQDGRNYGYTF.

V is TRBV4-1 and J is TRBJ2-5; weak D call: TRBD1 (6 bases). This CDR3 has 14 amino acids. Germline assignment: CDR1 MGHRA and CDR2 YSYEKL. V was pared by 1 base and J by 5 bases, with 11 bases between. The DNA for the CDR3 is TGCGCCAGCAGCCAAGTCCAGGGGACGGAGACCCAGTACTTC. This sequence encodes CASSQVQGTETQYF.

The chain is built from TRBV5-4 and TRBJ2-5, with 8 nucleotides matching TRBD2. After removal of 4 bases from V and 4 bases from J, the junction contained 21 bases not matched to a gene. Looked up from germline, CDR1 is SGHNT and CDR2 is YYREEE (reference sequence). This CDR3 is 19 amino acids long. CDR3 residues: CASSPSGGGGPLIGETQYF. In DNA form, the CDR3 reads TGTGCCAGCAGCCCCAGCGGGGGCGGGGGTCCACTAATAGGAGAGACCCAGTACTTC.

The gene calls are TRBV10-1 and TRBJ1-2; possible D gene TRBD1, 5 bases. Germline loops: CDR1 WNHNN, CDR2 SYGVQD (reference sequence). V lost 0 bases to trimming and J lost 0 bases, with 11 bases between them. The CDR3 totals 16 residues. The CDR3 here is CASSESEATANYGYTF. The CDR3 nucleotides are TGCGCCAGCAGTGAGTCTGAGGCGACAGCTAACTATGGCTACACCTTC.

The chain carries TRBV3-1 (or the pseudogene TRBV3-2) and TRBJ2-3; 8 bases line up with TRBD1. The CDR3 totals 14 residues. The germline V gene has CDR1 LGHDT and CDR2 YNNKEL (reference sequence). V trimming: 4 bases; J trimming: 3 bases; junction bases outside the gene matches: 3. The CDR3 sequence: CASSRQGATDTQYF. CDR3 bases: TGTGCCAGCAGCCGCCAGGGGGCAACAGATACGCAGTATTTT.

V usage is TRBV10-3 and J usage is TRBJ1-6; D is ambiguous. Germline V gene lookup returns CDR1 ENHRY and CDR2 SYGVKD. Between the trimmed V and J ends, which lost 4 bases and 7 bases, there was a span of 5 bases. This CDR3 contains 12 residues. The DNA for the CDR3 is TGTGCCATCAGTGGGCCCAATTCACCCCTCCACTTT. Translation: CAISGPNSPLHF.

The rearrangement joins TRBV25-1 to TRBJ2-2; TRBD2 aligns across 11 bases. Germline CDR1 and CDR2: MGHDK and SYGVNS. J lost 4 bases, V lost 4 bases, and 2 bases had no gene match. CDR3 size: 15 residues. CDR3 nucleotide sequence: TGTGCCAGCAGTGTAGCGGGGGGGCTCACCGGGGAGCTGTTTTTT. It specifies CASSVAGGLTGELFF.

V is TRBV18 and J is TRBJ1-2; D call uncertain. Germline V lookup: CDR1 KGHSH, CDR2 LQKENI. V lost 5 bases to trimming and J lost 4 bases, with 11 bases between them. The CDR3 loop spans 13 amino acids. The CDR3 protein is CASSAGLIYGYTF. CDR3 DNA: TGTGCCAGCTCAGCTGGACTAATCTATGGCTACACCTTC.

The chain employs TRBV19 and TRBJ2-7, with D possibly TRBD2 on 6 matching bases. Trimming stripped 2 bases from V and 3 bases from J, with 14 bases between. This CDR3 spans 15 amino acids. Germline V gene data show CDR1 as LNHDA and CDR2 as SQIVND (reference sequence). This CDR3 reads CASSISSGEDYEQYF. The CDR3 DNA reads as TGTGCCAGTAGTATATCGTCCGGGGAGGACTACGAGCAGTACTTC.

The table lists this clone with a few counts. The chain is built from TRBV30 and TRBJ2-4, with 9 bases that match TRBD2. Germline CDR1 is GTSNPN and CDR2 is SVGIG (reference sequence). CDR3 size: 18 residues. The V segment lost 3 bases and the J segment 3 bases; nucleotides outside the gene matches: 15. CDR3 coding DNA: TGTGCCTGGAGGTCCGGGACTAGCCTGAGGCGGGGCAAAAACATTCAGTACTTC. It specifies CAWRSGTSLRRGKNIQYF.